This TCR beta chain was sequenced during a study of T cell responses to AZD1222 COVID-19 vaccine (dated by TCRdb to the early 2020s). Regarding the research as a whole: A total of under 250 trial participants underwent TCR sequencing, of whom some 200 had received two doses of AZD1222 and around 26 had received two doses of the MenACWY control vaccine. Trial participants were enrolled by age into 18-55, 56-69 and 70-plus year subgroups, with about 150, 28 and 57 TCR-sequenced participants respectively.

A remark on this clone: What antigen it recognizes has not been identified. No much larger clonotype is one base removed from it; base qualities were not supplied.

Points the paper makes about the study in general: Nearly half of unique spike-specific TCRs reportedly recognized epitopes outside regions mutated in the B.1.351 and B.1.1.7 variants. The whole spike protein was spanned by vaccine-associated CD4 TCRs, and dominant responses were seen in regions 160-218 and 743-854. A significant rise in spike-specific TCR breadth and depth was observed after two AZD1222 doses relative to day 0 and relative to MenACWY recipients. In the small 56-69-year group, the increase in depth fell short of significance, most likely because of low power. Because no day 14 peak-response samples were available, repertoires were characterized only after the peak T cell response. Conclusions about previously exposed vaccinees are limited because only five to seven AZD1222 recipients were SARS-CoV-2 seropositive at baseline. Participants were mostly white British and included more females than males, and it was suggested by the authors that clonal diversity may have been underestimated.

The CDR3 regions of human TCRbeta chains were subjected to immunosequencing. On the authors' methods: TCRs in the repertoires were matched against a reference library of SARS-CoV-2-specific TCRs that had been generated with the MIRA antigen-specificity platform. Breadth was defined as the fraction of unique TCRs that were SARS-CoV-2-associated, and depth was defined as the fraction of total T cells that were SARS-CoV-2-associated. Using the MIRA data, each spike-specific TCR was assigned both to the spike region to which the TCR was reactive and to a CD4 or CD8 class. Log10-transformed breadth and depth values were compared by one-way ANOVA with Sidak's multiple comparisons tests. TCRdb mirrors the immuneACCESS table, restricted to in-frame sequences. Some clones are absent from its copies; in checked studies, under half trace to an unresolved V gene, and the reason for the others is unknown. For V, J and clone size, that table is used; D and trimming come from the DNA. Present in this sample are approximately 150,000 clones, approximately 86% of which were seen just once. Of the sample, roughly 5.1% is held by the ten largest clones.

Read against the paper, the sample's time point label means: about 28 days (+/-7) after the second vaccine dose. AZD1222 recipients given second doses at about 4 weeks or at about 12 weeks were pooled, since spike-specific TCR depth and breadth were not found to differ between the two schedules. Vaccinee samples were obtained from the UK trials COV001 and COV002, which included a single-blind randomized controlled phase 2/3 trial of AZD1222 (ChAdOx1 nCoV-19) in healthy adults. For TCRbeta chain sequencing, PBMC samples from trial participants were taken at day 0 and at day 28 after the second dose. The CDR3 measures 14 amino acids from cysteine to phenylalanine. Of the read, only the CDR3 DNA is kept; its 42 bases are in frame from base 1. Compared with germline, V lacks 4 bases and J lacks 3 bases; bases without a gene match: 5. Based on the germline V gene, the CDR1 and CDR2 sequences are SGHRS and YFSETQ.

The TCR originated in an adult who received the AZD1222 COVID-19 vaccine. The chain joins TRBV5-1 to TRBJ2-3, with 7 bases matching TRBD1. Sequencing was performed on peripheral blood, taken 28 days after the second AZD1222 dose. The CDR3 is CASSLGTVTDTQYF. Here is the DNA: TGCGCCAGCAGCCTCGGGACAGTAACAGATACGCAGTATTTT.